This T cell receptor beta chain was captured in a study of blood T cells in healthy people across ages. For the second PCR, which ran for about 7 to 12 cycles, a sample-barcoded 5' primer and a J-beta primer mix were used. TCRdb used MiXCR to reprocess the 5' RACE reads, holding one entry per CDR3 protein. Among 270,000 or so distinct CDR3 sequences, around 27% were seen once, and the ten largest hold 29%. Notes on this clonotype: One end of the junction is discordant with germline, which a read error may explain.

The sample taken for sequencing was blood. This TCR came from a woman between 70 and 85 years old in good health.

In nucleotides, the CDR3 is TGTGCCGGCAGTTTAGGGGGCTCGAAAAACATTCAGTACTTC. Translation gives CAGSLGGSKNIQYF. The rearrangement uses TRBV28 and TRBJ2-4; TRBD1 aligns across 7 bases. The CDR3 has 14 residues. Per the germline V gene, CDR1 is MDHEN and CDR2 is SYDVKM.